This is a list of T cell receptor beta chains from one sample in a study of beta chain features in type 1 diabetes. Measured with immunoSEQ multiplex PCR; TCRdb has only the in-frame clones, and not every one. The sample includes 150,000 to 190,000 clones, around a tenth of them seen just once. The sequenced material came from central memory CD4+ T cells from blood. The receptors stem from a young man with type 1 diabetes. CDR3s include the opening cysteine and the closing phenylalanine or tryptophan. A D gene is named only where the DNA matches it firmly. Clone size is stated in some rows and not others, as once, few, many or a class when expanded.

TRBJ2-1	.	TRBD1	TRBV10-3	CAIRATGVSSYNEQFF	TGTGCCATCAGGGCGACAGGGGTAAGCTCCTACAATGAGCAGTTCTTC
TRBJ2-3	.	TRBD2	TRBV5-1	CASSLGVAGGTDTQYF	TGCGCCAGCAGCCTTGGAGTAGCGGGAGGCACAGATACGCAGTATTTT
TRBJ1-4	.	.	TRBV28	CASSSPTYEKLFF	TGTGCCAGCAGTTCTCCAACCTACGAAAAACTGTTTTTT
TRBJ1-3	few	.	TRBV4-3	CASSKDLSSGNTIYF	TGCGCCAGCAGCAAAGACCTGAGCTCTGGAAACACCATATATTTT
TRBJ2-5	.	TRBD2	TRBV5-4	CASSFGTREQETQYF	TGTGCCAGCAGCTTCGGGACTAGGGAACAAGAGACCCAGTACTTC
TRBJ2-1	.	TRBD2	TRBV28	CASSLGTSGTVEQFF	TGTGCCAGCAGCCTCGGGACTAGCGGGACCGTTGAGCAGTTCTTC
TRBJ1-3	few	.	TRBV4-3	CASSQDVASSGNTIYF	TGCGCCAGCAGCCAAGATGTTGCGAGCTCTGGAAACACCATATATTTT
TRBJ2-7	.	.	TRBV28	CASSLLPWESKSYEQYF	TGTGCCAGCAGTTTATTGCCCTGGGAGTCAAAGTCCTACGAGCAGTACTTC
TRBJ2-4	few	.	TRBV5-1	CASSAQGRTNIQYF	TGCGCCAGCAGCGCACAGGGACGCACAAACATTCAGTACTTC
TRBJ2-2	few	TRBD2	TRBV11-2	CASSPPLAGHTGELFF	TGTGCCAGCAGCCCACCCCTAGCGGGCCACACCGGGGAGCTGTTTTTT
TRBJ2-2	.	TRBD2	TRBV4-2	CASSQFSGSANTGELFF	TGTGCCAGCAGCCAATTTAGCGGGTCTGCGAACACCGGGGAGCTGTTTTTT
TRBJ2-7	.	TRBD2	TRBV27	CASTHTTSGSLQF	TGTGCCAGCACTCATACCACTAGCGGGAGCCTTCAGTTC
TRBJ2-7	.	.	TRBV15	CATSSQGPYEQYF	TGTGCCACCAGCAGTCAGGGTCCCTACGAGCAGTACTTC
TRBJ2-1	few	TRBD1	TRBV18	CASSYSTGYNEQFF	TGTGCCAGCTCATACTCGACAGGGTACAATGAGCAGTTCTTC
TRBJ1-5	few	.	TRBV19	CASSIRSRGYNQPQHF	TGTGCCAGTAGTATTCGTAGCAGGGGATACAATCAGCCCCAGCATTTT
TRBJ2-7	.	TRBD2	TRBV4-1	CASSQEGRERTEQYF	TGCGCCAGCAGCCAAGAAGGGCGGGAGAGGACCGAGCAGTACTTC
TRBJ2-7	many	TRBD1	TRBV28	CASSSPHRGSYEQYF	TGTGCCAGCAGTTCCCCCCACAGGGGTTCCTACGAGCAGTACTTC
TRBJ2-2	.	TRBD2	TRBV4-2	CASRGLAETGELFF	TGTGCCAGCAGGGGACTAGCGGAGACCGGGGAGCTGTTTTTT
TRBJ2-5	few	TRBD2	TRBV9	CASSVGAGVEETQYF	TGTGCCAGCAGCGTAGGTGCGGGAGTGGAGGAGACCCAGTACTTC
TRBJ2-5	few	.	TRBV5-1	CASSLVPDQETQYF	TGCGCCAGCAGCTTGGTCCCGGACCAAGAGACCCAGTACTTC
TRBJ1-1	few	TRBD1	TRBV29-1	CSVEGTGLNTEAFF	TGCAGCGTTGAAGGGACAGGGCTCAACACTGAAGCTTTCTTT
TRBJ2-7	.	.	TRBV30	CVWSRPQGYEQYF	TGTGTCTGGAGCAGACCCCAGGGCTACGAGCAGTACTTC